This is a list of T cell receptor beta chains from one sample in a study of blood T cell repertoires in COVID-19. Only in-frame clones appear in the TCRdb table, and some are missing; sequencing was by immunoSEQ multiplex PCR. The sample lists about 180,000 clones, 60% to 80% seen once, with approximately 15% in the top ten. The sample taken for sequencing was PBMCs or T cells enriched from blood (not recorded which). The origin of the receptors is a man in his sixties who had been exposed to COVID-19. CDR3s include the opening cysteine and the closing phenylalanine or tryptophan. Clone size is not always given. Where it is, it says once, few, many or a class for expanded clones.

abundance: .
j_gene: TRBJ2-7
v_gene: TRBV7-9
CDR3aa: CASSFGTSGSAYF

abundance: .
j_gene: TRBJ1-1
v_gene: TRBV20-1
CDR3aa: CSASVDREAFF

abundance: .
j_gene: TRBJ1-1
v_gene: TRBV25-1
CDR3aa: CASESRWGQNTEAFF

abundance: .
j_gene: TRBJ2-3
v_gene: TRBV5-5
CDR3aa: CASSSSVVAVAADTQYF

abundance: .
j_gene: TRBJ2-7
v_gene: TRBV10-3
CDR3aa: CAIRSSGNSYEQYF

abundance: .
j_gene: TRBJ1-2
v_gene: TRBV6-5
CDR3aa: CASSYFRDRGSGYTF

abundance: .
j_gene: TRBJ2-7
v_gene: TRBV7-8
CDR3aa: CASSSRTGYSYEQYF

abundance: .
j_gene: TRBJ1-2
v_gene: TRBV19
CDR3aa: CASSETGGRYGYTF

abundance: few
j_gene: TRBJ2-5
v_gene: TRBV19
CDR3aa: CASREGYRETQYF

abundance: few
j_gene: TRBJ1-1
v_gene: TRBV19
CDR3aa: CASSGKTGVNTEAFF

abundance: .
j_gene: TRBJ2-7
v_gene: TRBV7-9
CDR3aa: CASSNPGLISGQYF

abundance: .
j_gene: TRBJ1-5
v_gene: TRBV5-8
CDR3aa: CASSSLTGGRLNQPQHF

abundance: once
j_gene: TRBJ1-1
v_gene: TRBV29-1
CDR3aa: CSATHPGTEAFF

abundance: .
j_gene: TRBJ2-1
v_gene: TRBV5-1
CDR3aa: CASSLVIGDSSYNEQFF

abundance: few
j_gene: TRBJ2-3
v_gene: TRBV7-9
CDR3aa: CASSLDQDTQYF

abundance: .
j_gene: TRBJ2-1
v_gene: TRBV6-5
CDR3aa: CASSSRVFTNEQFF

abundance: once
j_gene: TRBJ2-1
v_gene: TRBV7-3
CDR3aa: CASSLNGVGGIGDEQFF

abundance: .
j_gene: TRBJ2-5
v_gene: TRBV19
CDR3aa: CASSNILEETQYF

abundance: .
j_gene: TRBJ2-1
v_gene: TRBV5-5
CDR3aa: CASRTGTGGSNEQFF

abundance: .
j_gene: TRBJ2-3
v_gene: TRBV14
CDR3aa: CASSQVYGRVDTQYF

abundance: .
j_gene: TRBJ2-2
v_gene: TRBV5-4
CDR3aa: CASSLVTGEAGELFF

abundance: .
j_gene: TRBJ1-2
v_gene: TRBV7-2
CDR3aa: CASSQDRVSYGYTF

abundance: .
j_gene: TRBJ2-2
v_gene: TRBV2
CDR3aa: CASSSRLAGPTGELFF

abundance: .
j_gene: TRBJ2-5
v_gene: TRBV11-2
CDR3aa: CASSPEVGQETQYF

abundance: .
j_gene: TRBJ2-1
v_gene: TRBV7-6
CDR3aa: CASSLVPTSSHEQFF

abundance: once
j_gene: TRBJ1-3
v_gene: TRBV27
CDR3aa: CASSVSGTGSSGNTIYF

abundance: .
j_gene: TRBJ1-5
v_gene: TRBV7-2
CDR3aa: CASSLAQGAHQPQHF

abundance: .
j_gene: TRBJ2-1
v_gene: TRBV5-1
CDR3aa: CASRGASGSSYNEQFF

abundance: few
j_gene: TRBJ2-1
v_gene: TRBV10-1
CDR3aa: CASSEGGLGMYNEQFF

abundance: .
j_gene: TRBJ2-1
v_gene: TRBV27
CDR3aa: CASSWGQGSEQFF

abundance: .
j_gene: TRBJ2-2
v_gene: TRBV19
CDR3aa: CASNQYGQQNGELFF

abundance: .
j_gene: TRBJ2-7
v_gene: TRBV13
CDR3aa: CASSFKTDSYEQYF

abundance: few
j_gene: TRBJ2-1
v_gene: TRBV19
CDR3aa: CASSTRTSGRVNEQFF

abundance: .
j_gene: TRBJ1-6
v_gene: TRBV19
CDR3aa: CASSPNQGASYNSPLHF

abundance: .
j_gene: TRBJ1-3
v_gene: TRBV19
CDR3aa: CASTPLTGQGADTIYF